This TCR beta chain appears in the sequencing data of a study of OX40 agonist ivuxolimab in advanced cancers. Study context: In this trial design, patients received ivuxolimab intravenously at 0.01 to 10 mg/kg every 2 weeks. A partial response was reached by three patients: one with hepatocellular carcinoma and two with cutaneous melanoma.

Generated by immunoSEQ multiplex PCR, the TCRdb table keeps only in-frame clones and is missing some. The repertoire has about 15,000 clones, about four fifths of them found once; the top ten carry roughly two fifths. Study findings and constraints: The investigators did not determine what antigen specificity the expanded peripheral T cells had.

Of note for this clone: Antigen unknown.

Specimen: CD4+ or CD8+ T cells sorted from blood, collected in a trial of the OX40 agonist ivuxolimab. The source of this sequence is an adult with an advanced solid tumor such as melanoma, head and neck, liver or kidney cancer.

The CDR3 DNA follows: TGTGCCAGTAGTAGTAAAGGTTTTACCGGGGAGCTGTTTTTT. Translated: CASSSKGFTGELFF. This chain uses TRBV19 with TRBJ2-2; D ambiguous. The CDR3 is 14 residues long. V was cut by 4 bases and J by 5 bases, with 11 bases left in between. Germline V lookup: CDR1 LNHDA, CDR2 SQIVND (reference sequence).